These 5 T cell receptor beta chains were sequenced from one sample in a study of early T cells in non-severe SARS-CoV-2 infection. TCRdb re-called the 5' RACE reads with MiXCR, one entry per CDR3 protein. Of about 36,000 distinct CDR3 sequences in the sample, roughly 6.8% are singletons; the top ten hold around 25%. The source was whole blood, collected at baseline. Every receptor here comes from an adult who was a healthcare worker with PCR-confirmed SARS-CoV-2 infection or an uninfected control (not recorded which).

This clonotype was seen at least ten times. The CDR3 loop reads CASSLTTGYNEQFF. CDR3 DNA sequence: TGTGCCAGCAGCCTTACAACCGGGTACAATGAGCAGTTCTTC. The chain employs TRBV7-2 and TRBJ2-1; D remains ambiguous. Trimming took off 5 bases at V and 4 bases at J, with 12 bases between the two ends. Looked up from germline, CDR1 is SGHTA and CDR2 is FQGNSA. The CDR3 runs 14 residues. The variable domain in full, completed from reference TRBV7-2 and TRBJ2-1, reads GAGVSQSPSNKVTEKGKDVELRCDPISGHTALYWYRQSLGQGLEFLIYFQGNSAPDKSGLPSDRFSAERTGGSVSTLTIQRTQQEDSAVYLCASSLTTGYNEQFFGPGTRLTVL.

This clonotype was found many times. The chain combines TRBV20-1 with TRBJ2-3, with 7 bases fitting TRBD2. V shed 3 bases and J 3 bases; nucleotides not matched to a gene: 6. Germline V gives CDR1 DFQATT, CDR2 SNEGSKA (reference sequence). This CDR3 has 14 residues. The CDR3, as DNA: TGCAGTGCTAGCAGGCGGGAGAGGACAGATACGCAGTATTTT. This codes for CSASRRERTDTQYF.

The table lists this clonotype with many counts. The CDR3: CASSLAAGGGNIQYF. The CDR3 region has the DNA TGTGCCAGCAGCTTAGCAGCGGGAGGGGGAAACATTCAGTACTTC. The rearrangement joins TRBV7-2 to TRBJ2-4, with 10 bases identical to TRBD2. Germline-derived CDR1 and CDR2 are SGHTA and FQGNSA. Trimming at V came to 0 bases and at J to 6 bases, leaving 2 bases not matched to a gene. The CDR3 runs 15 residues.

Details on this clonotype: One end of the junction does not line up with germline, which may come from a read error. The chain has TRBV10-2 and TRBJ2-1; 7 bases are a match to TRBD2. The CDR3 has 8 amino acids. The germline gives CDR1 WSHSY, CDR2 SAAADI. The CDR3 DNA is TGCGCCAGCAGACCCGGGGGGTTC. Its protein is CASRPGGF.

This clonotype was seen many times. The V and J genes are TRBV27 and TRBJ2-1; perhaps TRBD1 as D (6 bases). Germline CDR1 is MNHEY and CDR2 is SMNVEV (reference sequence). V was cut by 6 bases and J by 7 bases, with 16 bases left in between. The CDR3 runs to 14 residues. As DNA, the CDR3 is TGTGCCAGCAGCCCAGGGGCGACGAGGAATGAGCAGTTCTTC. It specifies CASSPGATRNEQFF.